This TCR beta chain was recovered during a study of blood T cell repertoires in COVID-19 (TCRdb year 2020). About the full investigation: Samples from collaborators originated in the United States, Italy and Spain and spanned both the acute and convalescent phases of COVID-19. The material from the prospective study consisted of cDNA or gDNA derived from T cells, B-cell-depleted T cells, or PBMCs. A freely available public database, intended as a resource for researchers studying the immune response to SARS-CoV-2, is where the repertoires were released. Nearly every sample came with metadata listing a de-identified subject ID, COVID-19 status, age in years and sex. HLA class I and class II types, where available, came from metadata supplied by the sample provider rather than from assay-based typing. Samples were obtained from the ongoing ImmuneRACE study (first 160 participants) and from 1,254 subjects provided by 6 global collaborators. Deeply sampled blood TCRbeta repertoires from subjects exposed to, actively infected with, or recovered from COVID-19 were included in the dataset. The research as a whole found: How much clinical and demographic metadata was included differed by source and by participant, and the metadata was provided uncurated.

To note about this clone: Its antigen remains unidentified. Base qualities are not recorded, but no much larger clone differs from it by a single base.

The germline V gene specifies KGHSH as CDR1 and LQKENI as CDR2. Taken from cysteine to phenylalanine, the CDR3 has 13 residues. The only DNA kept is the CDR3, 39 bases in frame from the first base. V loses 4 bases of germline sequence and J loses 6 bases, and the interval between the two ends is 10 bases. The collaborating institutions used their own protocols to collect whole blood in K2EDTA tubes. For TCRbeta analysis, collaborators shipped samples in one of three forms: frozen whole blood, isolated PBMCs, or DNA extracted from either of those sample types. The immunoSEQ Assay, a bias-controlled multiplex PCR, was used to amplify TCRbeta CDR3 regions from genomic DNA. In the paper's pipeline: Within the assay, amplification of reference gene primers was used to estimate how many nucleated cells each sample contained. To quantify the absolute abundance of each unique TCRbeta CDR3 rearrangement, sequence reads were collapsed and filtered. For each sample, productive Simpson clonality was calculated as the square root of Simpson's diversity index over productive rearrangements. Not all clones reach the TCRdb copy of this immuneACCESS table, which keeps in-frame sequences only. Checked studies attribute under half of the gap to unresolved V genes and leave the rest unexplained. V and J calls and clone size follow that table, whereas D and trimming were derived from the DNA. The table for this sample lists around 140,000 clones; about three quarters of them were counted only once. Approximately 2% of the sample is taken by the ten largest.

This clonotype was sampled from a woman aged 60-75 years with acute or convalescent COVID-19. Here the chain combines TRBV18 and TRBJ2-1; matching of 6 bases hints at TRBD1 as the D gene. Sequenced sample: peripheral blood. The sequenced DNA is TGTGCCAGCTCACATGGGGGCAGCAATGAGCAGTTCTTC. Its protein is CASSHGGSNEQFF.